This T cell receptor (beta chain) was sequenced for a study of CD8 T cells in Susac syndrome. Looked up from germline, CDR1 is SGDLS and CDR2 is YYNGEE. This CDR3 contains 13 residues. Trimming left V 4 bases short and J 10 bases short, with 12 bases between. Sequencing of TCR beta drew on CD8+ and CD4+ T cells from blood. The CD8+ and CD4+ T cells were negatively isolated, with the TEMRA cells enriched by FACS. The authors reverse transcribed roughly 0.5 to 1 ug RNA with random hexamers. TCRdb re-derived calls from the immunoSEQ multiplex PCR reads in MiXCR, one entry per CDR3 protein. Altogether 210,000 or so distinct CDR3 sequences are present, 94% being singletons, with the ten largest covering 0.15% to 0.2%.

This chain joins TRBV9 and TRBJ1-6; weak D call: TRBD1 (5 bases). Input material: CD4+ T cells from PBMCs. The receptor's source is a human donor with Susac syndrome. For the CDR3, the DNA is TGTGCCAGCAGCACCCAGGGAGTATCACCCCTCCACTTT. Protein sequence: CASSTQGVSPLHF.